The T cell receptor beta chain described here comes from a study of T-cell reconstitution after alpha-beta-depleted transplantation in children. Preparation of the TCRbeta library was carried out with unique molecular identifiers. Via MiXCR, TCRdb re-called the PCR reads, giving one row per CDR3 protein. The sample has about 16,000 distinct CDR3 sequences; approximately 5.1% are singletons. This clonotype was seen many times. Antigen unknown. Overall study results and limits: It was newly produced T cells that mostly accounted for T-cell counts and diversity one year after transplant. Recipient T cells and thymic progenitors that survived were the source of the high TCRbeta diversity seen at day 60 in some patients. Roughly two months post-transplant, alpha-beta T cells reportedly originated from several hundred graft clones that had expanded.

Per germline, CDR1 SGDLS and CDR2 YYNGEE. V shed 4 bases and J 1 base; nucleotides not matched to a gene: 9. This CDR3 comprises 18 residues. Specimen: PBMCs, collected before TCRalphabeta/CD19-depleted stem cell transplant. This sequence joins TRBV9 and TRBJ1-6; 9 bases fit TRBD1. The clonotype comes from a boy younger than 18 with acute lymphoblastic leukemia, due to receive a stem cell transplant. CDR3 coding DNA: TGTGCCAGCAGCCCGGGACAGGGAATTTTGTCCTATAATTCACCCCTCCACTTT. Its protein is CASSPGQGILSYNSPLHF.